The next 23 T cell receptor beta chains were all read from a single sample in a study of STAT5B mutations in CD4+ large granular lymphocyte leukemia (dated by TCRdb to 2022 to 2024). The protocol used for the library was the immunoSEQ multiplex PCR assay. The immuneACCESS repertoire file appears here via TCRdb, limited to in-frame rearrangements. These files lack a portion of the clones; in checked studies, under half of the deficit traces to unresolved V genes, and the cause of the others is not known. The sample table contains about 30,000 clones; only one count was recorded for around three quarters of them. The ten largest clones represent about 2.1% of the sample. The sequencing input was CD4+ T cells from blood buffy coats. The receptors derive from a human donor in good health.

Worth noting for this clone: At one end, the junction sequence differs from germline, possibly due to a read error. This rearrangement joins TRBV7-7 to TRBJ2-1; 11 bases map to TRBD2. This CDR3 spans 13 amino acids. Germline lookup yields CDR1 SSHAT and CDR2 FNYEAQ (reference sequence). The CDR3 nucleotides read TGTGCTAGCAGCCTCGGACTAGCGGGTGAGCAGTTCTTC. Encoded protein: CASSLGLAGEQFF.

V usage is TRBV29-1 and J usage is TRBJ2-1, with 12 bases lining up with TRBD1. Germline CDR1 and CDR2: SQVTM and ANQGSEA. The CDR3 has 14 amino acids. After removal of 6 bases from V and 5 bases from J, the junction contained 5 bases not matched to a gene. This CDR3 reads CSVRDRGQDNEQFF. The DNA of the CDR3 is TGCAGCGTGCGGGACAGGGGGCAAGACAATGAGCAGTTCTTC.

The genes are TRBV5-1 and TRBJ1-4, with 8 bases identical to TRBD1. J lost 7 bases, V lost 0 bases, and 2 bases had no gene match. CDR1 is SGHRS, CDR2 YFSETQ, per germline. The CDR3 loop spans 14 amino acids. CDR3 residues: CASSLGQGSEKLFF. DNA of the CDR3: TGCGCCAGCAGCTTGGGACAGGGGTCTGAAAAACTGTTTTTT.

This clone was detected once. The chain is built from TRBV15 and TRBJ2-1; 9 bases match TRBD2. In germline, CDR1 is LNHNV, CDR2 YYDKDF (reference sequence). The CDR3 loop spans 16 amino acids. After removal of 1 base from V and 7 bases from J, the junction contained 8 bases not matched to a gene. The CDR3 DNA reads TGTGCCACCAGCAGAGGAGAGGCGGGGGGGCGAAATGAGCAGTTCTTC. This encodes CATSRGEAGGRNEQFF.

This chain uses TRBV5-1 with TRBJ2-3; 8 positions agree with TRBD2. The CDR3 sequence is 16 residues long. CDR1 and CDR2 from the germline V gene are SGHRS and YFSETQ. Trimming removed 5 bases from V and 1 base from J; junction bases left unmatched: 9. CDR3 nucleotides: TGCGCCAGCAGTTCTCTTAGCGGGGTCGGCACAGATACGCAGTATTTT. Protein: CASSSLSGVGTDTQYF.

This clone has a handful of counts. The rearrangement joins TRBV18 to TRBJ1-1; D remains ambiguous. Trimming pared 6 bases from V and 8 bases from J, leaving 16 bases between. The CDR3 consists of 13 residues. From germline, CDR1 is KGHSH and CDR2 LQKENI. The CDR3 coding sequence is TGTGCCAGCTCCGCGGGCCTAATGGGGGAAGCTTTCTTT. Amino acids: CASSAGLMGEAFF.

The CDR3: CASSQEGTSGRTDTQYF. CDR3 bases: TGCGCCAGCAGCCAAGAAGGGACTAGCGGGAGAACAGATACGCAGTATTTT. The rearrangement links TRBV4-1 to TRBJ2-3; the match to TRBD2 covers 14 bases. The CDR3 is 17 amino acids. The ends lost 0 bases at V and 3 bases at J; junction bases unmatched: 2. CDR1 MGHRA and CDR2 YSYEKL come from the germline V gene.

Here the CDR3 reads CASSPLQGAGKQPQHF. CDR3 DNA sequence: TGTGCCAGCAGTCCCCTCCAGGGGGCGGGAAAACAGCCCCAGCATTTT. The chain couples TRBV27 to TRBJ1-5; 8 bases fit TRBD1. In germline, CDR1 is MNHEY, CDR2 SMNVEV (reference sequence). V trimming: 5 bases; J trimming: 7 bases; junction bases outside the gene matches: 13. The CDR3 contains 16 residues.

This chain links TRBV28 with TRBJ2-7; 10 nucleotides line up with TRBD1. The CDR3 length is 14 residues. Germline V gene data show CDR1 as MDHEN and CDR2 as SYDVKM. V lost 6 bases, J lost 6 bases, and 8 bases stayed unmatched. This chain's CDR3 is CASRWGQGSFEQYF. The CDR3 nucleotides are TGTGCCAGCAGATGGGGACAGGGGAGCTTCGAGCAGTACTTC. The full variable domain, rest sourced from reference TRBV28 and TRBJ2-7, is DVKVTQSSRYLVKRTGEKVFLECVQDMDHENMFWYRQDPGLGLRLIYFSYDVKMKEKGDIPEGYSVSREKKERFSLILESASTNQTSMYLCASRWGQGSFEQYFGPGTRLTVT.

The CDR3 DNA reads as TGTGCCATCAGTGTGAGTTCCTACGAGCAGTACTTC. As protein: CAISVSSYEQYF. The rearrangement links TRBV10-3 to TRBJ2-7, with D unclear. Germline CDR1 ENHRY, CDR2 SYGVKD. CDR3 length: 12 amino acids. V dropped 4 bases and J dropped 1 base, with 5 bases sitting between them.

This chain joins TRBV6-1 and TRBJ1-6; 9 nucleotides agree with TRBD1. The CDR3 covers 15 residues. The J segment lost 6 bases and the V segment lost 2 bases, leaving 2 bases of the junction unmatched. Germline V gene lookup returns CDR1 MNHNS and CDR2 SASEGT. CDR3 region: CASSERTGANSPLHF. CDR3 in DNA: TGTGCCAGCAGTGAACGGACAGGGGCTAATTCACCCCTCCACTTT.

This rearrangement joins TRBV18 to TRBJ2-3, with TRBD2 matching 8 bases. The CDR3 spans 15 residues. CDR1 is KGHSH and CDR2 is LQKENI in the germline V gene. The junction had 3 bases not matched to a gene; V was cut back by 4 bases and J by 0 bases. The CDR3 is CASSLVAGSTDTQYF. DNA for the CDR3: TGTGCCAGCTCACTAGTAGCGGGAAGCACAGATACGCAGTATTTT.

The J gene is TRBJ1-1, the V gene TRBV7-8; 9 nucleotides agree with TRBD1. V lost 5 bases and J lost 4; bases outside the gene matches: 14. Looked up from germline, CDR1 is SGHVS and CDR2 is FQNEAQ. This CDR3 is built from 17 residues. The CDR3 DNA reads as TGTGCCAGCAGCAATCATCCGGGACAGGGCAAGAGCACTGAAGCTTTCTTT. It yields the protein CASSNHPGQGKSTEAFF.

The chain couples TRBV9 to TRBJ2-1; 7 bases map to TRBD1. V gave up 7 bases and J gave up 7 bases; unmatched junction bases: 5. The germline V gene encodes CDR1 SGDLS and CDR2 YYNGEE. This CDR3 has 12 residues. In DNA, the CDR3 is TGTGCCAGCGGCTCACAGGGGAATGAGCAGTTCTTC. This encodes CASGSQGNEQFF.

CDR3 amino acids: CASSRVGNYGYTF. The CDR3, as DNA: TGTGCCAGCAGTCGGGTCGGTAACTATGGCTACACCTTC. The J gene is TRBJ1-2, the V gene TRBV6-5, with D unresolved. Per germline, CDR1 MNHEY and CDR2 SVGAGI. Deletions cut 5 bases from V and 1 base from J, with 8 bases between. The CDR3 is made up of 13 amino acids.

The chain employs TRBV7-8 and TRBJ2-7; D is tentatively TRBD1 or TRBD2 (5 bases each). Germline values: CDR1 SGHVS, CDR2 FQNEAQ. The CDR3 runs to 15 residues. V lost 0 bases and J lost 4, with 13 bases in between. The CDR3 loop reads CASSLALGTRYEQYF. The CDR3 DNA reads as TGTGCCAGCAGCTTAGCGCTCGGGACCCGATACGAGCAGTACTTC.

The V call is TRBV5-1, the J call TRBJ2-7; TRBD2 matches at 12 bases. This CDR3 has 15 amino acids. Germline values: CDR1 SGHRS, CDR2 YFSETQ. The V segment lost 4 bases and the J segment 4 bases; nucleotides outside the gene matches: 6. DNA of the CDR3: TGCGCCAGCAGCCACACTAGCGGGAGGAAATACGAGCAGTACTTC. This codes for CASSHTSGRKYEQYF.

The rearrangement links TRBV6-5 to TRBJ2-3; 7 bases line up with TRBD2. Looked up from germline, CDR1 is MNHEY and CDR2 is SVGAGI. The CDR3 extends over 16 amino acids. Trimming took 0 bases from V and 2 from J; bases not matched to a gene: 5. CDR3 amino acids: CASSYSGGSTTDTQYF. The CDR3 nucleotides are TGTGCCAGCAGTTACTCGGGCGGGAGTACCACAGATACGCAGTATTTT.

The table lists this clone with a count of one. The rearrangement joins TRBV29-1 to TRBJ2-3; TRBD1 agrees at 7 bases. Germline values: CDR1 SQVTM, CDR2 ANQGSEA. The CDR3 extends over 15 amino acids. V lost 4 bases, J lost 4 bases, and 11 bases stayed unmatched. The CDR3 region is CSVAGTAHGPDTQYF. The CDR3 DNA follows: TGCAGCGTTGCCGGGACAGCTCACGGCCCAGATACGCAGTATTTT.

This rearrangement joins TRBV19 to TRBJ1-1; 7 bases line up with TRBD1. J gave up 1 base and V 10 bases, and 9 bases lay outside the gene matches. This CDR3 spans 14 amino acids. The V gene's germline CDR1 is LNHDA and CDR2 SQIVND (reference sequence). The CDR3 DNA reads as TGTGCCACCTTTACAGGGGTTAAGAACACTGAAGCTTTCTTT. Amino acids: CATFTGVKNTEAFF.

DNA for the CDR3: TGTGCCAGCACCTCGGACAGGGAGAGTCAGCCCCAGCATTTT. It specifies CASTSDRESQPQHF. The V gene is TRBV6-6, the J gene TRBJ1-5, with 8 bases matching TRBD1. CDR1 is MNHNY, CDR2 SVGAGI, per germline (reference sequence). V trimming: 7 bases; J trimming: 6 bases; junction bases outside the gene matches: 8. This CDR3 has 14 residues.

This rearrangement joins TRBV12-5 to TRBJ2-5; D perhaps matches TRBD1 (8 bases). The V gene's germline CDR1 is LGHNT and CDR2 FRNRAP. The CDR3 contains 13 residues. V lost 6 bases, J lost 5 bases, and 13 bases lay in between. In DNA form, the CDR3 reads TGTGCTAGTGGCCTACAGGGGGGGGAGACCCAGTACTTC. Residues: CASGLQGGETQYF. Full variable domain (rest looked up from reference TRBV12-5 and TRBJ2-5): DARVTQTPRHKVTEMGQEVTMRCQPILGHNTVFWYRQTMMQGLELLAYFRNRAPLDDSGMPKDRFSAEMPDATLATLKIQPSEPRDSAVYFCASGLQGGETQYFGPGTRLLVL.

This clone was seen only once. The junction departs from the called germline gene at one end, perhaps through a read error. The CDR3 protein is CASSLGRGYEQYF. DNA for the CDR3: TGTGCTAGCAGCTTAGGCAGGGGCTACGAGCAGTACTTC. This chain joins TRBV7-7 and TRBJ2-7; tentatively, D is TRBD1 (6 bases). This CDR3 comprises 13 residues. The V gene's germline CDR1 is SSHAT and CDR2 FNYEAQ (reference sequence).